The entry that follows covers one T cell receptor (beta chain) sequence. Per the authors' pipeline: Reference gene primer amplification in the assay estimated nucleated cell counts. The assay was immunoSEQ multiplex PCR, and TCRdb's table has in-frame clones only and misses some. For V, J and clone size, that table is used; D and trimming come from the DNA. The sample contains about 220,000 clones, 85% to 90% of which appear only once. Participant-given clinical history determined each cohort assignment. The source of the sample is a study of blood T cell repertoires in COVID-19. Overall study: There were acute and convalescent COVID-19 samples, and they came from the United States, Italy and Spain.

V dropped 0 bases and J dropped 0; count of bases not matched to a gene: 8. This CDR3 has 18 residues. In germline, CDR1 is SGDLS, CDR2 YYNGEE. Source material: PBMCs or T cells enriched from blood (not recorded which). This rearrangement joins TRBV9 to TRBJ2-2; 7 bases are shared with TRBD2. The TCR sequence derives from a woman between 18 and 29 years old in a cohort exposed to, infected with or recovered from COVID-19 (not recorded which). CDR3 protein: CASSVAVAGSTNTGELFF. The DNA of the CDR3 is TGTGCCAGCAGCGTAGCGGTAGCGGGTAGCACGAACACCGGGGAGCTGTTTTTT. The variable domain in full, with the rest retrieved from reference TRBV9 and TRBJ2-2, is DSGVTQTPKHLITATGQRVTLRCSPRSGDLSVYWYQQSLDQGLQFLIQYYNGEERAKGNILERFSAQQFPDLHSELNLSSLELGDSALYFCASSVAVAGSTNTGELFFGEGSRLTVL.